A single sample gave rise to the 12 T cell receptor beta chains below, sequenced in a study of blood T cell repertoires in COVID-19. The data were produced by immunoSEQ multiplex PCR, yet TCRdb's version contains in-frame clones alone and is incomplete. This sample has some 150,000 clones, with approximately 86% found just once. The sequenced material came from PBMCs or T cells enriched from blood (not recorded which). The receptor source for this set is a middle-aged woman who had recovered from COVID-19.

This clone has a single count. Here the CDR3 reads CATSDPGLAGATDTQYF. The CDR3 nucleotides read TGTGCCACCAGTGATCCCGGACTAGCGGGAGCCACAGATACGCAGTATTTT. The chain combines TRBV24-1 with TRBJ2-3, with 13 bases that match TRBD2. The CDR3 has 17 residues. Germline CDR1 is KGHDR and CDR2 is SFDVKD. J gave up 2 bases and V 3 bases, and 4 bases lay outside the gene matches.

The V gene is TRBV4-2, the J gene TRBJ2-2; TRBD2 matches 12 bases. The CDR3 length is 17 residues. Per the germline V gene, CDR1 is LGHNA and CDR2 is YNFKEQ. Trimming removed 1 base from V and 6 bases from J; junction bases left unmatched: 6. In DNA form, the CDR3 reads TGTGCCAGCAGCCAAGTCTGGGCTAGCGGGAGGGCCGGGGAGCTGTTTTTT. Translating it yields CASSQVWASGRAGELFF.

The gene calls are TRBV2 and TRBJ1-5; D gene unclear. Germline CDR1 and CDR2: SNHLY and FYNNEI. The length of the CDR3 is 17 residues. V was cut by 8 bases and J by 2 bases, with 22 bases left in between. DNA for the CDR3: TGTGCCAGCTCCGAGTGGCGGCCCACCCGCGGCAATCAGCCCCAGCATTTT. Its translation is CASSEWRPTRGNQPQHF. The full variable domain, rest sourced from reference TRBV2 and TRBJ1-5, is EPEVTQTPSHQVTQMGQEVILRCVPISNHLYFYWYRQILGQKVEFLVSFYNNEISEKSEIFDDQFSVERPDGSNFTLKIRSTKLEDSAMYFCASSEWRPTRGNQPQHFGDGTRLSIL.

The chain carries TRBV24-1 and TRBJ2-3; 7 bases line up with TRBD2. The germline V gene encodes CDR1 KGHDR and CDR2 SFDVKD. The CDR3 sequence is 16 residues long. The V segment lost 7 bases and the J segment 2 bases; nucleotides outside the gene matches: 11. This chain's CDR3 is CATSASGRGTTDTQYF. CDR3 coding DNA: TGTGCCACCAGCGCATCTGGGAGGGGAACCACAGATACGCAGTATTTT.

Regarding this clone: The same CDR3 also results from other DNA sequences found in this sample. The rearrangement links TRBV7-9 to TRBJ1-1; 11 nucleotides agree with TRBD1. This CDR3 is 15 amino acids long. With 3 bases clipped from V and 5 bases from J, the junction kept 5 bases outside the gene matches. Germline V gene lookup returns CDR1 SEHNR and CDR2 FQNEAQ (reference sequence). CDR3 DNA sequence: TGTGCCAGCAGCTTGGAGGGACAGGGGGGAACTGAAGCTTTCTTT. Amino acid sequence: CASSLEGQGGTEAFF.

The chain is built from TRBV5-1 and TRBJ1-1, with TRBD1 matching over 7 bases. From germline, CDR1 is SGHRS and CDR2 YFSETQ. The CDR3 consists of 16 residues. The V and J ends lost 0 bases and 7 bases, in that order; junction bases with no gene match: 12. The CDR3 DNA sequence: TGCGCCAGCAGCTTGGGGGGAAAACAGGGGCACAGTGAAGCTTTCTTT. Its translation is CASSLGGKQGHSEAFF. Variable domain in full (rest from reference TRBV5-1 and TRBJ1-1): KAGVTQTPRYLIKTRGQQVTLSCSPISGHRSVSWYQQTPGQGLQFLFEYFSETQRNKGNFPGRFSGRQFSNSRSEMNVSTLELGDSALYLCASSLGGKQGHSEAFFGQGTRLTVV.

The chain joins TRBV19 to TRBJ1-4; 7 bases are a match to TRBD1. The V and J ends lost 6 bases and 7 bases, in that order; junction bases with no gene match: 8. The germline V gene encodes CDR1 LNHDA and CDR2 SQIVND (reference sequence). The CDR3 has 14 amino acids. CDR3: CASSTGALGEKLFF. The DNA of the CDR3 is TGTGCCAGTAGCACAGGGGCCCTTGGTGAAAAACTGTTTTTT.

As to this clone: Other DNA sequences of this sample code for an identical CDR3. The chain has TRBV12-3 or TRBV12-4 and TRBJ2-1, with D perhaps matching TRBD2 (6 bases). With 8 bases removed from V and 0 bases from J, the gap between germline ends came to 8 bases. This CDR3 has 13 amino acids. In DNA form, the CDR3 reads TGTGCCAGCGGGGGGAGCTCCTACAATGAGCAGTTCTTC. Protein product: CASGGSSYNEQFF.

The CDR3 DNA reads TGTGCCAGCAGCCGACATGACCAAGAGACCCAGTACTTC. Translating it yields CASSRHDQETQYF. This rearrangement joins TRBV12-3 or TRBV12-4 to TRBJ2-5; no clear D. The CDR3 has 13 residues. The germline V and J ends were trimmed by 6 bases and 0 bases, with 8 bases remaining between them.

V is TRBV29-1 and J is TRBJ1-6; D perhaps matches TRBD1 (5 bases). CDR3 length: 13 amino acids. V gave up 6 bases and J gave up 7 bases, with 13 bases separating them. Germline assignment: CDR1 SQVTM and CDR2 ANQGSEA. Written as DNA, the CDR3 is TGCAGCGTCCCGACAGAAGTCAATTCACCCCTCCACTTT. Its protein product is CSVPTEVNSPLHF.

V is TRBV2 and J is TRBJ1-4, with TRBD1 matching 7 bases. The CDR3 spans 14 residues. Germline assignment: CDR1 SNHLY and CDR2 FYNNEI. V lost 5 bases to trimming and J lost 7 bases; unmatched junction nucleotides: 7. Here the CDR3 reads CASSTTGFTEKLFF. CDR3 DNA: TGTGCCAGCAGTACGACAGGGTTTACTGAAAAACTGTTTTTT.

The J gene is TRBJ1-2, the V gene TRBV7-9; D unresolved. The CDR3 sequence is 14 residues long. The V end lost 1 base, the J end lost 6 bases, and 12 bases lay between the germline ends. CDR1 is SEHNR, CDR2 FQNEAQ, per germline (reference sequence). The DNA for the CDR3 is TGTGCCAGCAGCTTAGGTGCCCAGGTGGATGGCTACACCTTC. Amino acids: CASSLGAQVDGYTF. Drawing the rest from reference TRBV7-9 and TRBJ1-2, the complete variable domain is DTGVSQNPRHKITKRGQNVTFRCDPISEHNRLYWYRQTLGQGPEFLTYFQNEAQLEKSRLLSDRFSAERPKGSFSTLEIQRTEQGDSAMYLCASSLGAQVDGYTFGSGTRLTVV.